Listed below are T cell receptor beta chains from one sample, sequenced in a study of CD8 T cells in Susac syndrome. TCRdb itself ran the immunoSEQ multiplex PCR reads through MiXCR, one entry per CDR3 protein. The table has around 80,000 distinct CDR3 sequences, 75% to 95% seen once. The sample consisted of CD8+ T cells from PBMCs. The receptor source for this set is a human donor with multiple sclerosis. Both conserved end residues are part of each CDR3. The D gene is left open where the match is weak.

TRBJ2-1 | TRBV23-1 | - | 13 | TGCGCCAGCAGTCTCCCTGGGGACCTACGGCAGTTCTTC | CASSLPGDLRQFF
TRBJ2-1 | TRBV7-3 | - | 15 | TGTGCCAGCCCAAAACGTATCATAGGGTTCGATGAGCAGTTCTTC | CASPKRIIGFDEQFF
TRBJ2-2 | TRBV15 | - | 14 | TGTGCCACCAGCAGAGATGCCTCTCCCGGGGAGCTGTTTTTT | CATSRDASPGELFF
TRBJ2-1 | TRBV4-1 | TRBD2 | 15 | TGCGCCAGCACTCTCACTAGCGGGCAATACAATGAGCAGTTCTTC | CASTLTSGQYNEQFF
TRBJ1-2 | TRBV7-9 | TRBD1 | 15 | TGTGCCAGCAGCTTAGGAACCCCCGGGACAGATGGCTACACCTTC | CASSLGTPGTDGYTF
TRBJ1-4 | TRBV23-1 | TRBD1 | 15 | TGCGCCAGCAGTCCGATGACAGGGCGAGACGAAAAACTGTTTTTT | CASSPMTGRDEKLFF
TRBJ2-5 | TRBV3-1 | - | 15 | TGTGCCAGCAGCCAAGACGACCCGTACCAAGAGACCCAGTACTTC | CASSQDDPYQETQYF
TRBJ1-5 | TRBV5-6 | - | 15 | TGTGCCAGCAGCTTGCAAGGGGTCTTAAATCAGCCCCAGCATTTT | CASSLQGVLNQPQHF
TRBJ2-2 | TRBV10-2 | - | 13 | TGCGCCAGCAGGAACTTAGGGTCCGGGGAGCTGTTTTTT | CASRNLGSGELFF
TRBJ2-3 | TRBV2 | - | 14 | TGTGCCAGCAGCCAAGGCCGAAGCACAGATACGCAGTATTTT | CASSQGRSTDTQYF
TRBJ2-1 | TRBV7-3 | TRBD2 | 19 | TGTGCCAGCAGCTCCGGGACTAGCGGGGGGTCTAGCTCCTACAATGAGCAGTTCTTC | CASSSGTSGGSSSYNEQFF
TRBJ2-1 | TRBV2 | TRBD1 | 15 | TGTGCCAGCGAAGCGGGACAGGGGTTTTACAATGAGCAGTTCTTC | CASEAGQGFYNEQFF
TRBJ2-1 | TRBV19 | - | 17 | TGTGCCAGTAGTCTTCTTTCGACAGGTGGAGGTCTCAATGAGCAGTTCTTC | CASSLLSTGGGLNEQFF